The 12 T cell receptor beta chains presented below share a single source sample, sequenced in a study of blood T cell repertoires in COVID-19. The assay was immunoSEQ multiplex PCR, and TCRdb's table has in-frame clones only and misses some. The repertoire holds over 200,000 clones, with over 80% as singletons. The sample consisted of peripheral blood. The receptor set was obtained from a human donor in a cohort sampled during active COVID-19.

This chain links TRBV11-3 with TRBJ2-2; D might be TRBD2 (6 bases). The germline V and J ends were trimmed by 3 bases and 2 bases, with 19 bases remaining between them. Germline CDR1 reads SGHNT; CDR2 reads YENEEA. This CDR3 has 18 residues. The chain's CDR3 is CASSLLTLTSSNTGELFF. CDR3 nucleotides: TGTGCCAGCAGCTTGCTGACTTTAACTAGCAGCAACACCGGGGAGCTGTTTTTT.

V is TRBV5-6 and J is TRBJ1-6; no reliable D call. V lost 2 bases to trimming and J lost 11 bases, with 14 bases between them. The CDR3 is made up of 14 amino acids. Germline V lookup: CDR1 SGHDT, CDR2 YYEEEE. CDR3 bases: TGTGCCAGCAGCTTCCAGAGGGCGGTTGCACCCCTCCACTTT. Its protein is CASSFQRAVAPLHF. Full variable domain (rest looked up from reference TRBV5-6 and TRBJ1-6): DAGVTQSPTHLIKTRGQQVTLRCSPKSGHDTVSWYQQALGQGPQFIFQYYEEEERQRGNFPDRFSGHQFPNYSSELNVNALLLGDSALYLCASSFQRAVAPLHFGNGTRLTVT.

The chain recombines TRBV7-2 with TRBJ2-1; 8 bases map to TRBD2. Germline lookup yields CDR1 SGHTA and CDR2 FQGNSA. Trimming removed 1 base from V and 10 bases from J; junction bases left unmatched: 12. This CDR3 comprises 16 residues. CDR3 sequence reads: CASSLEAGVGGREQFF. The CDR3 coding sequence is TGTGCCAGCAGCTTAGAAGCGGGAGTGGGGGGCCGGGAGCAGTTCTTC.

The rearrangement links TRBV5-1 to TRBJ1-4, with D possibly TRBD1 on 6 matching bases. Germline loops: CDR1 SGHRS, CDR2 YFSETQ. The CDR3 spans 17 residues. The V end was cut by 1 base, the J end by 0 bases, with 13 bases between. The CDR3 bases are TGCGCCAGCAGCTTGAATGCAAAGGGGGCAACTAATGAAAAACTGTTTTTT. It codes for CASSLNAKGATNEKLFF.

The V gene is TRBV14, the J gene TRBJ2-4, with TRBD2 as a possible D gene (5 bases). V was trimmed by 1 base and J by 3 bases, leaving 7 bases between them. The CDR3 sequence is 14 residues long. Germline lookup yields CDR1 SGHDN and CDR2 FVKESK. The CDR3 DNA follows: TGTGCCAGCAGCCAAGCGGGGTACAAAAACATTCAGTACTTC. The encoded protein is CASSQAGYKNIQYF.

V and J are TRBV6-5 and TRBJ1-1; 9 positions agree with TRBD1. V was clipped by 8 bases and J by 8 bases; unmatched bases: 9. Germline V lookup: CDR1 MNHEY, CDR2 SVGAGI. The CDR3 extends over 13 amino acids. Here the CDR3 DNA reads TGTGCCAGCCTGAACAGGGGGCGCAGGGAAGCTTTCTTT. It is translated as CASLNRGRREAFF.

Here the CDR3 reads CASRGQENQPQHF. Written as DNA, the CDR3 is TGCGCCAGCCGGGGACAGGAGAATCAGCCCCAGCATTTT. This chain connects TRBV5-1 to TRBJ1-5; 8 bases are shared with TRBD1. V dropped 7 bases and J dropped 4; count of bases not matched to a gene: 4. The CDR3 extends over 13 amino acids. Germline V gene sequence: CDR1 SGHRS, CDR2 YFSETQ. Full variable domain (outside the CDR3, taken from reference TRBV5-1 and TRBJ1-5): KAGVTQTPRYLIKTRGQQVTLSCSPISGHRSVSWYQQTPGQGLQFLFEYFSETQRNKGNFPGRFSGRQFSNSRSEMNVSTLELGDSALYLCASRGQENQPQHFGDGTRLSIL.

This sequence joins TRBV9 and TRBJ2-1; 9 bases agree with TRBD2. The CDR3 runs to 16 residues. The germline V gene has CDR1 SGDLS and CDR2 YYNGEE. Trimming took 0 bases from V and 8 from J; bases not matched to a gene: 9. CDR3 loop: CASSVVPGLALHEQFF. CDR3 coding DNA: TGTGCCAGCAGCGTAGTTCCGGGACTAGCTCTCCATGAGCAGTTCTTC.

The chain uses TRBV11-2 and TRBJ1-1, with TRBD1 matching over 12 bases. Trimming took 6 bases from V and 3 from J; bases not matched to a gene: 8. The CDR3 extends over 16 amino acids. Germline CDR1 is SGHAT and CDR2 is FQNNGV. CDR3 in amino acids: CASRTGTGGKYTEAFF. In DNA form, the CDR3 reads TGTGCCAGCAGGACCGGGACAGGGGGCAAGTACACTGAAGCTTTCTTT. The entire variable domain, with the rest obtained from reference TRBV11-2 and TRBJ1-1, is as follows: EAGVAQSPRYKIIEKRQSVAFWCNPISGHATLYWYQQILGQGPKLLIQFQNNGVVDDSQLPKDRFSAERLKGVDSTLKIQPAKLEDSAVYLCASRTGTGGKYTEAFFGQGTRLTVV.

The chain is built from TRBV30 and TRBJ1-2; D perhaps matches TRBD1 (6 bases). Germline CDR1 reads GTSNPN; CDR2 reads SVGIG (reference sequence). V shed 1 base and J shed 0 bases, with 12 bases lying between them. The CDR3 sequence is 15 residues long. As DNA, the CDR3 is TGTGCCTGGAGTGCGGCGGGGGCAGCTAACTATGGCTACACCTTC. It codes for CAWSAAGAANYGYTF. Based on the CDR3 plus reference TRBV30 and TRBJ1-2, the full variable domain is SQTIHQWPATLVQPVGSPLSLECTVEGTSNPNLYWYRQAAGRGLQLLFYSVGIGQISSEVPQNLSASRPQDRQFILSSKKLLLSDSGFYLCAWSAAGAANYGYTFGSGTRLTVV.

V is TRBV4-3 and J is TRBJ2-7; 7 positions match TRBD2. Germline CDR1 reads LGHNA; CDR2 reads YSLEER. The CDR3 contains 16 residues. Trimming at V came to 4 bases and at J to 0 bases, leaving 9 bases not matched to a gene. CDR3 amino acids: CASSRSSGPNSYEQYF. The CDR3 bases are TGCGCCAGCAGCCGGTCTAGCGGCCCTAACTCCTACGAGCAGTACTTC.

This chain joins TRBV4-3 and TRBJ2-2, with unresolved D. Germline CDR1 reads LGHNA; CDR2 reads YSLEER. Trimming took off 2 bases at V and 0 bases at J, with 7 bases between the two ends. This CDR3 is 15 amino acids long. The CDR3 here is CASSQQLTNTGELFF. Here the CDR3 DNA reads TGCGCCAGCAGCCAACAGTTAACGAACACCGGGGAGCTGTTTTTT.